The next 8 T cell receptor beta chains were all read from a single sample in a study of T cells in Graves' hyperthyroidism and ophthalmopathy. It was RNA transcripts that yielded the amplified TCR beta CDR3 regions. The TCR CDR3 first-round RT-PCR relied on the HTBI primer set. One entry per CDR3 protein results from TCRdb running MiXCR on the multiplex PCR reads. The data show about 590,000 distinct CDR3 sequences, with 15% to 18% seen just once and around 7.5% held by the top ten. Specimen: blood. Every receptor here comes from a woman in her twenties or thirties with Graves' hyperthyroidism.

CDR3 residues: CATSQTSGTDTQYF. The DNA for the CDR3 is TGTGCCACCAGCCAAACTAGCGGCACAGATACGCAGTATTTT. This chain connects TRBV24-1 to TRBJ2-3, with 7 bases fitting TRBD2. The CDR3 runs 14 residues. Germline CDR1 reads KGHDR; CDR2 reads SFDVKD. V trimming: 7 bases; J trimming: 1 base; junction bases outside the gene matches: 4.

This clonotype was observed many times. This chain connects TRBV6-1 to TRBJ2-7; TRBD1 matches at 11 bases. The V and J ends lost 9 bases and 0 bases, in that order; junction bases with no gene match: 4. The CDR3 length is 14 residues. Germline CDR1 reads MNHNS; CDR2 reads SASEGT. As DNA, the CDR3 is TGTGCCAGTTCTGGACAGGGGGCCTCCTACGAGCAGTACTTC. Translating it yields CASSGQGASYEQYF.

This clonotype appeared many times. The V and J genes are TRBV20-1 and TRBJ2-7; D might be TRBD1 or TRBD2, each matching 6 bases. There are 14 residues in the CDR3. CDR1 is DFQATT, CDR2 SNEGSKA, per germline (reference sequence). V lost 2 bases to trimming and J lost 3 bases, with 14 bases between them. The CDR3 DNA sequence: TGCAGTGCTAGACCAAGTAAGGGGGGCTACGAGCAGTACTTC. Its protein product is CSARPSKGGYEQYF.

In regard to this clonotype: Mismatch with germline at one junction end may stem from a read error. CDR3 protein: CVSSRRGREFFLDTQYF. CDR3 in DNA: TGTGTCAGCAGCCGAAGAGGGCGGGAGTTCTTTTTGGATACGCAGTATTTT. The chain has TRBV3-1 and TRBJ2-3, with TRBD2 matching over 7 bases. The CDR3 has 17 residues. Germline V gene sequence: CDR1 LGHDT, CDR2 YNNKEL (reference sequence).

This chain uses TRBV24-1 with TRBJ2-2; TRBD1 matches 8 bases. J lost 5 bases, V lost 10 bases, and 5 bases had no gene match. Germline CDR1 is KGHDR and CDR2 is SFDVKD. The CDR3 runs to 13 residues. The CDR3 loop is CATQGAETGELFF. The DNA for the CDR3 is TGTGCCACTCAGGGGGCGGAAACCGGGGAGCTGTTTTTT.

This clonotype was detected only a few times. The genes are TRBV11-1 and TRBJ2-7, with 8 bases that match TRBD2. CDR3 length: 18 amino acids. After removal of 5 bases from V and 0 bases from J, the junction contained 15 bases not matched to a gene. Germline CDR1 is SGHAT and CDR2 is FQDESV (reference sequence). The DNA of the CDR3 is TGTGCCAGCAGCCCGGGTGGTAGCGGGATTCCGAGCTCCTACGAGCAGTACTTC. Protein product: CASSPGGSGIPSSYEQYF.

This clonotype was seen many times. The chain is built from TRBV5-1 and TRBJ2-3; TRBD2 matches at 9 bases. The V gene end was trimmed by 0 bases and the J gene end by 4 bases; junction bases not matched to a gene: 3. Per germline, CDR1 SGHRS and CDR2 YFSETQ. The CDR3 is 15 amino acids. The CDR3 here is CASSLVGGRADTQYF. The CDR3 DNA is TGCGCCAGCAGCTTGGTCGGCGGGAGGGCAGATACGCAGTATTTT.

This clonotype turned up a few times. The CDR3 DNA sequence: TGCGCCAGCAGCCAAGGTTATTTACAGGGGGAAGAGACCCAGTACTTC. This sequence encodes CASSQGYLQGEETQYF. This sequence joins TRBV4-1 and TRBJ2-5, with 8 bases that match TRBD1. Per germline, CDR1 MGHRA and CDR2 YSYEKL. V lost 1 base and J lost 3; bases outside the gene matches: 7. The CDR3 totals 16 residues.